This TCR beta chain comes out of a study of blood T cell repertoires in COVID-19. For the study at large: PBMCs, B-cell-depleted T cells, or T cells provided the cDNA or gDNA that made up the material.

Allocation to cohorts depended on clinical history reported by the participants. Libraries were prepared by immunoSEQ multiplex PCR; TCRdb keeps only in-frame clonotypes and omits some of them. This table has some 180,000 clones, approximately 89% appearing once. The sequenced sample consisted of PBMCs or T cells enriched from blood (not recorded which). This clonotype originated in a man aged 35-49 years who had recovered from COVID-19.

CDR3 coding DNA: TGTGCCAGCAGCTTAGAGGGACTAGCGATAACCGGGGAGCTGTTTTTT. It codes for CASSLEGLAITGELFF. The chain recombines TRBV11-2 with TRBJ2-2; 10 bases fit TRBD2. Germline CDR1 reads SGHAT; CDR2 reads FQNNGV. The trim removed 0 bases at V and 5 bases at J, leaving 3 bases unmatched. The CDR3 runs to 16 residues.